This T cell receptor beta chain comes out of a study of T-cell memory formation after mild COVID-19. Researchers used 5'RACE with constant-segment primers to make TCR alpha and TCR beta cDNA libraries that carry sample barcodes and UMIs. Using its own MiXCR run on the 5' RACE reads, TCRdb lists one record per CDR3 protein. The table lists 430,000 or so distinct CDR3 sequences, around 25% of them singletons. In its sample, this clonotype was seen a few times. The antigen is unknown. CDR1 and CDR2 (germline): MGHRA, YSYEKL. This CDR3 contains 16 residues. With 0 bases removed from V and 0 bases from J, the gap between germline ends came to 12 bases. Findings of the study overall: Later expanders leaned toward CD4+, whereas clones contracting from day 15 to 85 were balanced CD4/CD8. The appearance of some responding clones in pre-infection memory suggested that cross-reactive memory joined.

The material sequenced was PBMCs or a T cell subset sorted from them (not recorded which). This TCR derives from an adult woman who had mild COVID-19 (a few samples of this study predate the infection). Cell type and time point are not known. V usage is TRBV4-1 and J usage is TRBJ2-7; D is ambiguous. CDR3 DNA sequence: TGCGCCAGCAGCCAAGATGGTATGGGTCCCTCCTACGAGCAGTACTTC. It encodes CASSQDGMGPSYEQYF.